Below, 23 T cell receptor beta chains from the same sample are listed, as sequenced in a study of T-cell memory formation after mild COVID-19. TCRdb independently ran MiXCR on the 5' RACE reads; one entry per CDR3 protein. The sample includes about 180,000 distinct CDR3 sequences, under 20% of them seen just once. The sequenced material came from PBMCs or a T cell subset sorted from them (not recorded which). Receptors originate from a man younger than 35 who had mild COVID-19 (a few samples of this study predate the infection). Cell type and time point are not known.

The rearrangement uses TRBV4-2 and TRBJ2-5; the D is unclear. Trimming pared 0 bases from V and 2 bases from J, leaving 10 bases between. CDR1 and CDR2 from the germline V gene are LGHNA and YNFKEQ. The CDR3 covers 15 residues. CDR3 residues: CASSQDRRYQETQYF. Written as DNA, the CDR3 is TGTGCCAGCAGCCAAGATAGGCGGTATCAAGAGACCCAGTACTTC.

Here the CDR3 DNA reads TGTGCCAGCAGCGCGACAGGGGACGAAAAACTGTTTTTT. Its translation: CASSATGDEKLFF. The gene calls are TRBV7-9 and TRBJ1-4; 8 nucleotides agree with TRBD1. Germline V CDR1 and CDR2: SEHNR, FQNEAQ (reference sequence). This CDR3 comprises 13 residues. V dropped 5 bases and J dropped 8; count of bases not matched to a gene: 4.

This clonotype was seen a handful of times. The CDR3 sequence: CASSRGAANSYEQYF. The CDR3, as DNA: TGTGCCAGCAGCCGAGGGGCGGCGAACTCCTACGAGCAGTACTTC. This chain links TRBV3-1 with TRBJ2-7, with D perhaps given as TRBD1 or TRBD2 (5 bases each). CDR1 LGHDT and CDR2 YNNKEL come from the germline V gene (reference sequence). CDR3 size: 15 residues. Trimming left V 4 bases short and J 0 bases short, with 13 bases between.

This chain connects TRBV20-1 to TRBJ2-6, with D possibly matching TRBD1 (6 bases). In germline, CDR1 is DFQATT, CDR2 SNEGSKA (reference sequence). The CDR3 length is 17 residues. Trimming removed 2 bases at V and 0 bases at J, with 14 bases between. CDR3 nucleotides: TGCAGTGCTAGACCCAGGACAGAAGACTCTGGGGCCAACGTCCTGACTTTC. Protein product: CSARPRTEDSGANVLTF.

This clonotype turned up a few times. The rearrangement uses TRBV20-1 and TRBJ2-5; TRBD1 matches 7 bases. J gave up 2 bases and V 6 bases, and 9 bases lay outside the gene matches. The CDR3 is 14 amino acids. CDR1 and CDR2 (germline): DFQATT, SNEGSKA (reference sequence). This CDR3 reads CSARIRQGQETQYF. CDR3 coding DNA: TGCAGTGCCCGAATAAGACAGGGACAAGAGACCCAGTACTTC.

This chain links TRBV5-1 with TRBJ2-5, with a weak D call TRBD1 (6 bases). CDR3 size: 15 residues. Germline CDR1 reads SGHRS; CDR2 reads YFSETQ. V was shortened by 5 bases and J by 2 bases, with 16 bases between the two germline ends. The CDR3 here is CASSPGQGSQETQYF. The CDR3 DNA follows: TGCGCCAGCAGTCCGGGACAAGGCTCTCAAGAGACCCAGTACTTC. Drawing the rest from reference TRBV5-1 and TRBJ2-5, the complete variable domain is KAGVTQTPRYLIKTRGQQVTLSCSPISGHRSVSWYQQTPGQGLQFLFEYFSETQRNKGNFPGRFSGRQFSNSRSEMNVSTLELGDSALYLCASSPGQGSQETQYFGPGTRLLVL.

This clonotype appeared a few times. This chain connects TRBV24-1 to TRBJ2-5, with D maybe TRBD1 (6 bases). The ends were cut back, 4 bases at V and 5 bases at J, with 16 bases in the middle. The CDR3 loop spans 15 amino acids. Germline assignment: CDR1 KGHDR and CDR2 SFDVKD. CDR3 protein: CATSDPFRGSETQYF. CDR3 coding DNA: TGTGCCACCAGTGACCCCTTCAGGGGTTCGGAGACCCAGTACTTC.

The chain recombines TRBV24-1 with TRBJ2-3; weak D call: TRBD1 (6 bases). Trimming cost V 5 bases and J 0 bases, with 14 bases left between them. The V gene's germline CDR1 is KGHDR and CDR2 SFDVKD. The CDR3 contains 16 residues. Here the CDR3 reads CATSGRTDSSTDTQYF. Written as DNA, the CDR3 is TGTGCCACCAGTGGTCGGACAGATTCTAGCACAGATACGCAGTATTTT.

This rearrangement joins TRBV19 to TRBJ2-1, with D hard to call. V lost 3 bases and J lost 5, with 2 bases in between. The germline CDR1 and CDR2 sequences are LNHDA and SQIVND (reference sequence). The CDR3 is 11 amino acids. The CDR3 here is CASSIDNEQFF. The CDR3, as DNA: TGTGCCAGTAGTATCGACAATGAGCAGTTCTTC.

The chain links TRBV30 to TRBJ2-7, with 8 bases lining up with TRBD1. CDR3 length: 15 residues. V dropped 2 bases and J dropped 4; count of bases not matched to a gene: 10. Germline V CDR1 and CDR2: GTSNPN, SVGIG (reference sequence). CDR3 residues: CAWSPGAGGVYEQYF. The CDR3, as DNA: TGTGCCTGGAGTCCAGGGGCAGGGGGCGTTTACGAGCAGTACTTC. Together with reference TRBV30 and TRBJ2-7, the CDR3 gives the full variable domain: SQTIHQWPATLVQPVGSPLSLECTVEGTSNPNLYWYRQAAGRGLQLLFYSVGIGQISSEVPQNLSASRPQDRQFILSSKKLLLSDSGFYLCAWSPGAGGVYEQYFGPGTRLTVT.

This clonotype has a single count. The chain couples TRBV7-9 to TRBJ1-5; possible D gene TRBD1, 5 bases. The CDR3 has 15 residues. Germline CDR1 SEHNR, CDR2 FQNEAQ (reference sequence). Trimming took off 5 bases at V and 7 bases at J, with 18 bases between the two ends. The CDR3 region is CASSLRGGVGQPQHF. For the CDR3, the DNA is TGTGCCAGCAGCCTACGGGGGGGGGTTGGGCAGCCCCAGCATTTT.

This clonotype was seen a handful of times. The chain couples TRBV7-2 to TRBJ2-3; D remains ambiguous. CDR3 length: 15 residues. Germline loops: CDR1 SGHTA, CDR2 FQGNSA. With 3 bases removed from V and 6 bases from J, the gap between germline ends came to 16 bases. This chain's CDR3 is CASSFRPYGKDTQYF. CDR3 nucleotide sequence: TGTGCCAGCAGCTTTAGACCCTACGGCAAGGATACGCAGTATTTT.

CDR3 region: CASSSSGSRQFF. Written as DNA, the CDR3 is TGTGCCAGCAGCTCGTCCGGCAGTAGGCAGTTCTTC. The rearrangement links TRBV7-9 to TRBJ2-1; D gene unclear. There are 12 residues in the CDR3. Germline values: CDR1 SEHNR, CDR2 FQNEAQ (reference sequence). Deletions cut 4 bases from V and 12 bases from J, with 13 bases between.

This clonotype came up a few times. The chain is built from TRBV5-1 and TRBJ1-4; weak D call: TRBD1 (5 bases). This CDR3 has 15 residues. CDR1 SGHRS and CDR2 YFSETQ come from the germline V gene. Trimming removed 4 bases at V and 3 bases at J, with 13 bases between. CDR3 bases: TGCGCCAGCAGCGCGAAAAGGGGTTCTAATGAAAAACTGTTTTTT. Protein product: CASSAKRGSNEKLFF.

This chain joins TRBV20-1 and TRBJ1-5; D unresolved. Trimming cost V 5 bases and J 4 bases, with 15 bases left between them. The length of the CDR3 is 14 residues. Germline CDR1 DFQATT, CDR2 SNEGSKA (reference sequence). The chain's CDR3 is CSAVWAGQNQPQHF. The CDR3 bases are TGCAGTGCTGTTTGGGCAGGCCAAAATCAGCCCCAGCATTTT.

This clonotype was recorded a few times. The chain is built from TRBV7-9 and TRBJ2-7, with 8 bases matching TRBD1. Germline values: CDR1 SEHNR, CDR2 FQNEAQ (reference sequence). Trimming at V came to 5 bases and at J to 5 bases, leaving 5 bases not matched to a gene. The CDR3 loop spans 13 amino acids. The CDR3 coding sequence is TGTGCCAGCAGCCTCCGGACAGGGAACGAGCAGTACGTC. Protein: CASSLRTGNEQYV.

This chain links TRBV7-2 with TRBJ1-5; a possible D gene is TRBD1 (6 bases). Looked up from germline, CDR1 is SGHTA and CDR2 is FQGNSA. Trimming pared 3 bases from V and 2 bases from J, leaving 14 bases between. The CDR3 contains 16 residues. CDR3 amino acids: CASSFGRGMGNQPQHF. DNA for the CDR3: TGTGCCAGCAGCTTCGGCAGGGGTATGGGCAATCAGCCCCAGCATTTT.

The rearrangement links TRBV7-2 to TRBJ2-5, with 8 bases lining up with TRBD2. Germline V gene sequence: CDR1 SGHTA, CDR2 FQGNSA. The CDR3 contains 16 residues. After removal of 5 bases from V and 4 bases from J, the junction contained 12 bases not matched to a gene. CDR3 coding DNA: TGTGCCAGCAGCCGGACGGGACTAGGGGCCGGAGAGACCCAGTACTTC. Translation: CASSRTGLGAGETQYF.

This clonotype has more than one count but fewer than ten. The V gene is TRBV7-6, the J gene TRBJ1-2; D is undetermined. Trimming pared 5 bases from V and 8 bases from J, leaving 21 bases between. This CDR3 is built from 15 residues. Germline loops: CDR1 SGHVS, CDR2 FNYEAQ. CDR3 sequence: CASSPEDGLFQGYTF. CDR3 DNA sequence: TGTGCCAGCAGCCCTGAGGACGGCCTTTTCCAGGGCTACACCTTC.

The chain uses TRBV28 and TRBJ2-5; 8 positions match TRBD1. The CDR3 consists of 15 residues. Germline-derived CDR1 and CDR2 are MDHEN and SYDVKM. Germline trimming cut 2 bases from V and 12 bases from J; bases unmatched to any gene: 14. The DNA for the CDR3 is TGTGCCAGCAGTTTACCGGACAGGGTGGCGCGCAAGGAGTACTTC. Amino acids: CASSLPDRVARKEYF.

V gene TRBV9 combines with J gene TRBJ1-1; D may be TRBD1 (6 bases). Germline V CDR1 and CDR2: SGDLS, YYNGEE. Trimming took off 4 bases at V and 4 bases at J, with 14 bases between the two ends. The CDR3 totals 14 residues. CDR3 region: CASSNQQGVTEAFF. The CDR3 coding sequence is TGTGCCAGCAGCAATCAACAGGGTGTCACTGAAGCTTTCTTT.

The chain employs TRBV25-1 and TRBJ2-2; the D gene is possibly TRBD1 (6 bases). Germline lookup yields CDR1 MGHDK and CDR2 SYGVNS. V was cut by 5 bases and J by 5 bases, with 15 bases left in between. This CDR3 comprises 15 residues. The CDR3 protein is CASSLSGVGTGELFF. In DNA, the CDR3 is TGTGCCAGCAGTCTCTCAGGGGTAGGAACCGGGGAGCTGTTTTTT.

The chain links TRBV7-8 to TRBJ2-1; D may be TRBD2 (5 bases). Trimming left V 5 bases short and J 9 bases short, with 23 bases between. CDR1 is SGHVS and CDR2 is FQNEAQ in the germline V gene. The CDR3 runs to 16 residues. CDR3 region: CASSHPGVGGYVEQFF. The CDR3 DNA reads TGTGCCAGCAGCCACCCCGGGGTGGGCGGATACGTTGAGCAGTTCTTC.